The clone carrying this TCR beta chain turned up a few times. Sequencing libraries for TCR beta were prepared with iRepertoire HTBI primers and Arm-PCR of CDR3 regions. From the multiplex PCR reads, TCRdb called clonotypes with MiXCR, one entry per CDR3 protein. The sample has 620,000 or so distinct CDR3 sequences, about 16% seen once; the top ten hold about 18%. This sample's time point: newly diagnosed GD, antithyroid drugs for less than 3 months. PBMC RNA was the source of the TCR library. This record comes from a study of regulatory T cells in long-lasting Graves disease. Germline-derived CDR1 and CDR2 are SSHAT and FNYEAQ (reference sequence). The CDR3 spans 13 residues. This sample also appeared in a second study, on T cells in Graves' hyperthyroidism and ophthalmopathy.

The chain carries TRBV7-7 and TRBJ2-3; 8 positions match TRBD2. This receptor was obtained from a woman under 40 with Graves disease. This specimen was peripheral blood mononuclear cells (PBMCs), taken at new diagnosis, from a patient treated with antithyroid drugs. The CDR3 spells CASAGGSTDTQYF. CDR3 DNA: TGTGCTAGCGCGGGAGGATCCACAGATACGCAGTATTTT.